The 14 T cell receptor beta chains given below trace back to one sample, sequenced in a study of persistence of HIV-infected CD4 T cells (dated by TCRdb to about 2020). The immunoSEQ hsTCRB assay version 4, run in survey mode, was used to sequence TCRbeta repertoires from genomic DNA. TCRdb took this table from immuneACCESS and kept in-frame rearrangements with V and J called. Such tables lack part of the clones; where checked against another copy, unresolved V genes explain under half of the gap, and the rest is unexplained. The sample table lists roughly 60,000 clones, 70% to 75% of them with a count of one. 1.5% to 2% of the sample goes to the ten largest clones. Explained via the paper, the treatment or condition label denotes: suppressive antiretroviral therapy. A pool of overlapping HIV-1 Gag 15-mer peptides, at 1 ug per peptide per mL, was used to stimulate the cells. Memory populations depleted of antigen-responding cells were obtained by sorting nonresponding CD40L-negative CD69-negative CD45RO-high memory CD4+ T cells.

No cognate antigen is known for these TCRs. The sequences come from CD4+ T cells sorted from PBMCs after approximately 19-hour stimulation, collected from a patient who received antiretroviral therapy. Taken with the paper, the label for cell subset or site translates to: CD40L-CD69- CD45RO-high memory CD4 T cells not responding to Gag peptides. These receptors were taken from an adult man with HIV who was CMV-seropositive.

This sequence joins TRBV2 and TRBJ1-5; the match to TRBD1 covers 7 bases. Germline values: CDR1 SNHLY, CDR2 FYNNEI. The trim removed 5 bases at V and 4 bases at J, leaving 8 bases unmatched. The CDR3 covers 15 residues. CDR3 sequence: CASSTPGQRNQPQHF. In DNA, the CDR3 is TGTGCCAGCAGTACCCCGGGACAGCGAAATCAGCCCCAGCATTTT. The full variable domain, completed using reference TRBV2 and TRBJ1-5, is EPEVTQTPSHQVTQMGQEVILRCVPISNHLYFYWYRQILGQKVEFLVSFYNNEISEKSEIFDDQFSVERPDGSNFTLKIRSTKLEDSAMYFCASSTPGQRNQPQHFGDGTRLSIL.

This chain joins TRBV18 and TRBJ2-5, with TRBD1 identical over 10 bases. The V gene end was trimmed by 4 bases and the J gene end by 2 bases; junction bases not matched to a gene: 7. Germline CDR1 is KGHSH and CDR2 is LQKENI. The CDR3 consists of 16 residues. The CDR3 region is CASSLRDRGVQETQYF. The CDR3 bases are TGTGCCAGCTCACTCCGGGACAGGGGAGTACAAGAGACCCAGTACTTC. The complete variable domain, with remaining parts taken from reference TRBV18 and TRBJ2-5, reads NAGVMQNPRHLVRRRGQEARLRCSPMKGHSHVYWYRQLPEEGLKFMVYLQKENIIDESGMPKERFSAEFPKEGPSILRIQQVVRGDSAAYFCASSLRDRGVQETQYFGPGTRLLVL.

The chain carries TRBV6-1 and TRBJ2-2, with 12 positions matching TRBD2. This CDR3 is 19 amino acids long. V lost 3 bases and J lost 3; bases outside the gene matches: 11. CDR1 is MNHNS, CDR2 SASEGT, per germline. CDR3 sequence: CASSDPGLAGYGYTGELFF. CDR3 nucleotides: TGTGCCAGCAGTGACCCGGGACTAGCGGGTTACGGGTACACCGGGGAGCTGTTTTTT.

This clone has just a few counts. The rearrangement joins TRBV6-5 to TRBJ2-1, with TRBD1 as a possible D gene (5 bases). Trimming shortened V by 6 bases and J by 4 bases, and 16 bases separated the two germline ends. The V gene's germline CDR1 is MNHEY and CDR2 SVGAGI. This CDR3 contains 15 residues. CDR3: CASRHPDSSYNEQFF. As DNA, the CDR3 is TGTGCCAGCAGACACCCTGACAGTTCATACAATGAGCAGTTCTTC.

The V call is TRBV27, the J call TRBJ1-1, with 8 bases aligning to TRBD1. Unmatched junction bases numbered 7, after V lost 9 bases and J lost 4 bases. The V gene's germline CDR1 is MNHEY and CDR2 SMNVEV (reference sequence). This CDR3 is 13 amino acids long. The CDR3 DNA follows: TGTGCCAGTCTAGGACAGGGAGGCACTGAAGCTTTCTTT. This translates into CASLGQGGTEAFF.

The genes are TRBV5-1 and TRBJ2-5; D could derive from TRBD1 or TRBD2 (6 bases each). Germline lookup yields CDR1 SGHRS and CDR2 YFSETQ. The length of the CDR3 is 15 residues. V shed 0 bases and J shed 7 bases, with 16 bases lying between them. The CDR3 reads CASSLGSRGGVTQYF. The CDR3 DNA reads TGCGCCAGCAGCTTGGGTAGCAGGGGAGGAGTGACCCAGTACTTC.

This rearrangement joins TRBV29-1 to TRBJ2-3; no definite D call. Germline values: CDR1 SQVTM, CDR2 ANQGSEA. The CDR3 consists of 12 residues. The V and J ends lost 6 bases and 7 bases respectively, with 14 bases between them. CDR3 in amino acids: CSVPPTRNTQYF. CDR3 sequence (DNA): TGCAGCGTCCCTCCCACACGAAATACGCAGTATTTT.

This chain links TRBV3-1 (or the pseudogene TRBV3-2) with TRBJ1-1; D call uncertain. The CDR3 is 15 amino acids. The germline V gene has CDR1 LGHDT and CDR2 YNNKEL (reference sequence). Trimming stripped 1 base from V and 1 base from J, with 10 bases between. The CDR3 nucleotides are TGTGCCAGCAGCCAAGCTGGACTGACGAACACTGAAGCTTTCTTT. It codes for CASSQAGLTNTEAFF.

The rearrangement joins TRBV11-1 to TRBJ2-2; D is unclear. Germline V lookup: CDR1 SGHAT, CDR2 FQDESV (reference sequence). The CDR3 consists of 13 residues. Trimming took 5 bases from V and 6 from J, leaving 10 bases between them. The CDR3 DNA is TGTGCCAGCAGCGCAGGACGGGCCGGGGAGCTGTTTTTT. Its protein product is CASSAGRAGELFF.

The genes are TRBV24-1 and TRBJ2-7, with 8 bases that match TRBD1. This CDR3 is built from 14 residues. The germline gives CDR1 KGHDR, CDR2 SFDVKD. V was clipped by 9 bases and J by 0 bases; unmatched bases: 6. CDR3 sequence: CATDGTGGSYEQYF. CDR3 nucleotide sequence: TGTGCCACCGACGGGACAGGAGGCTCCTACGAGCAGTACTTC.

CDR3 coding DNA: TGCGCCAGCAGCTTGGGTAGTCTTACAAGCACAGATACGCAGTATTTT. Translated: CASSLGSLTSTDTQYF. V and J are TRBV5-1 and TRBJ2-3; D ambiguous. Germline V gene sequence: CDR1 SGHRS, CDR2 YFSETQ. The CDR3 contains 16 residues. Trimming stripped 0 bases from V and 0 bases from J, with 11 bases between.

V is TRBV5-1 and J is TRBJ2-7, with D unclear. Germline CDR1 is SGHRS and CDR2 is YFSETQ. V was clipped by 0 bases and J by 2 bases, with 3 bases between them. This CDR3 has 12 residues. The CDR3 DNA sequence: TGCGCCAGCAGCTTGGAACCCTACGAGCAGTACTTC. Translated, it gives CASSLEPYEQYF.

The V and J genes are TRBV7-9 and TRBJ1-2, with 7 bases that match TRBD1. The CDR3 totals 15 residues. After removal of 5 bases from V and 6 bases from J, the junction contained 12 bases not matched to a gene. CDR1 and CDR2 from the germline V gene are SEHNR and FQNEAQ (reference sequence). CDR3 DNA sequence: TGTGCCAGCAGCCGCCCTATCACAGGGGAGCATGGCTACACCTTC. This encodes CASSRPITGEHGYTF.

This chain uses TRBV7-9 with TRBJ1-1, with D possibly being TRBD1 (6 bases). This CDR3 comprises 12 residues. Germline-derived CDR1 and CDR2 are SEHNR and FQNEAQ (reference sequence). V was clipped by 3 bases and J by 7 bases, with 9 bases between them. Written as DNA, the CDR3 is TGTGCCAGCAGCTTGGACAGATATGAAGCTTTCTTT. It codes for CASSLDRYEAFF.